This TCR beta chain was observed in a study of shared clonotypes between healthy human individuals. Study-wide context: Each donor had three CD4 naive, three CD4 memory, two CD8 naive and one CD8 memory plate. Findings of the study overall: For naive CD4 cells, roughly 5% of clonotypes were shared across a few donors.

Donors comprised healthy HIV-negative adults lacking recent acute infections or vaccinations. The CDR3 has 13 amino acids. Trimming left V 4 bases short and J 2 bases short, with 9 bases between. Germline assignment: CDR1 SGDLS and CDR2 YYNGEE. The material for each subset, its genomic DNA, was split evenly across several immunoSEQ plates. TCRdb keeps only in-frame clones here, not all; method: immunoSEQ multiplex PCR. The sample shows 1 million to 1.2 million clones, about 80% of them seen only once. Note on this clone: The antigen is unknown. Distinct nucleotide sequences in the sample also encode this CDR3.

Sequenced sample: memory CD4+ T cells from PBMCs. Subset defined: CD45RA-negative fraction. The chain recombines TRBV9 with TRBJ2-5; possibly TRBD1 for D (6 bases). The sequence was collected from a man aged 18 to 29 in good health. Some clones in this sample may be carry-over from other donors' samples. Written as DNA, the CDR3 is TGTGCCAGCAGCCCTGGACAGCAAGAGACCCAGTACTTC. This sequence encodes CASSPGQQETQYF.